Shown below are 21 T cell receptor beta chains from a single sample sequenced in a study of blood T cell repertoires in COVID-19. Repertoires were generated with immunoSEQ multiplex PCR, while TCRdb's copy carries only in-frame clones and drops some. The sample has roughly 320,000 clones, over 75% seen once. What was sequenced was peripheral blood. The receptors were sampled from a human donor in a cohort sampled during active COVID-19.

This chain joins TRBV5-6 and TRBJ1-1, with D possibly being TRBD1 (5 bases). This CDR3 has 16 amino acids. Trimming took 0 bases from V and 8 from J, leaving 20 bases between them. Looked up from germline, CDR1 is SGHDT and CDR2 is YYEEEE. The CDR3 spells CASSLGGGTKPGEAFF. The CDR3 nucleotides are TGTGCCAGCAGCTTGGGTGGGGGGACCAAACCGGGAGAAGCTTTCTTT.

The CDR3 region has the DNA TGTGCCAGCAGTTTAACCCTTAATAGCGGGGGGCGCATCGGGCAGTTCTTC. It yields the protein CASSLTLNSGGRIGQFF. The genes are TRBV27 and TRBJ2-1; 10 bases agree with TRBD2. The CDR3 consists of 17 residues. V gave up 2 bases and J gave up 12 bases; unmatched junction bases: 16. CDR1 and CDR2 from the germline V gene are MNHEY and SMNVEV (reference sequence).

J is TRBJ1-1 and V is TRBV18, with TRBD1 as a possible D gene (5 bases). The CDR3 contains 16 residues. CDR1 is KGHSH and CDR2 is LQKENI in the germline V gene. V was trimmed by 0 bases and J by 5 bases, leaving 16 bases between them. CDR3 in amino acids: CASSPPTLAAGTEAFF. The CDR3 nucleotides read TGTGCCAGCTCACCACCGACTCTCGCGGCAGGGACTGAAGCTTTCTTT.

This chain links TRBV27 with TRBJ2-7; D is possibly TRBD1 (6 bases). Deletions cut 3 bases from V and 5 bases from J, with 11 bases between. CDR1 is MNHEY, CDR2 SMNVEV, per germline (reference sequence). This CDR3 comprises 13 residues. CDR3 amino acids: CASSLPRGNEQYF. CDR3 sequence (DNA): TGTGCCAGCAGTTTGCCCAGGGGCAACGAGCAGTACTTC.

V gene TRBV5-6 combines with J gene TRBJ1-2; D gene unclear. Germline V gene data show CDR1 as SGHDT and CDR2 as YYEEEE. The CDR3 is 15 amino acids. Trimming cost V 6 bases and J 1 base, with 16 bases left between them. The CDR3 region has the DNA TGTGCCAGCATCCAGGTCGGATGGATTAACTATGGCTACACCTTC. Encoded protein: CASIQVGWINYGYTF.

CDR3: CAWSLKGVNTEAFF. The CDR3 nucleotides read TGTGCCTGGTCCCTGAAGGGGGTCAACACTGAAGCTTTCTTT. The chain has TRBV30 and TRBJ1-1; tentatively, D is TRBD1 (6 bases). Germline CDR1 GTSNPN, CDR2 SVGIG (reference sequence). Trimming stripped 5 bases from V and 2 bases from J, with 15 bases between. This CDR3 is built from 14 residues.

The chain's CDR3 is CASSRDSFYNEQFF. CDR3 nucleotide sequence: TGTGCCAGCAGCAGGGACAGTTTCTACAATGAGCAGTTCTTC. The chain links TRBV5-4 to TRBJ2-1, with 7 bases identical to TRBD1. The V segment lost 4 bases and the J segment 3 bases; nucleotides outside the gene matches: 4. CDR1 is SGHNT and CDR2 is YYREEE in the germline V gene (reference sequence). This CDR3 contains 14 residues.

V usage is TRBV14 and J usage is TRBJ1-6, with a tentative D call TRBD1 (6 bases). In germline, CDR1 is SGHDN, CDR2 FVKESK. V dropped 4 bases and J dropped 0 bases, with 10 bases sitting between them. CDR3 length: 16 residues. In nucleotides, the CDR3 is TGTGCCAGCAGCCCCCGGGGGGCCTCCTATAATTCACCCCTCCACTTT. Amino acid sequence: CASSPRGASYNSPLHF.

The rearrangement uses TRBV19 and TRBJ2-2; 10 nucleotides agree with TRBD1. The germline V gene encodes CDR1 LNHDA and CDR2 SQIVND (reference sequence). This CDR3 is built from 16 residues. J gave up 3 bases and V 7 bases, and 8 bases lay outside the gene matches. The CDR3 coding sequence is TGTGCCAGTAACAAGCCCGGGACAGGGGACACCGGGGAGCTGTTTTTT. This gives the protein CASNKPGTGDTGELFF.

There are a few counts of this clone. This chain links TRBV5-4 with TRBJ2-3, with TRBD1 as a possible D gene (6 bases). Trimming took off 0 bases at V and 1 base at J, with 9 bases between the two ends. The CDR3 runs 15 residues. Germline-derived CDR1 and CDR2 are SGHNT and YYREEE (reference sequence). CDR3 in amino acids: CASSLVQGRTDTQYF. CDR3 DNA sequence: TGTGCCAGCAGCTTGGTACAGGGTCGCACAGATACGCAGTATTTT.

This clone was seen just once. The J gene is TRBJ1-1, the V gene TRBV13; D uncertain. CDR3 length: 15 residues. The V end lost 5 bases, the J end lost 2 bases, and 15 bases lay between the germline ends. Germline V gives CDR1 PRHDT, CDR2 FYEKMQ (reference sequence). The CDR3 here is CASSAPVGLNTEAFF. CDR3 coding DNA: TGTGCCAGCAGCGCCCCGGTGGGCTTAAACACTGAAGCTTTCTTT. The full variable domain, its missing parts supplied by reference TRBV13 and TRBJ1-1, is AAGVIQSPRHLIKEKRETATLKCYPIPRHDTVYWYQQGPGQDPQFLISFYEKMQSDKGSIPDRFSAQQFSDYHSELNMSSLELGDSALYFCASSAPVGLNTEAFFGQGTRLTVV.

This clone was counted between two and nine times. The chain combines TRBV7-9 with TRBJ1-6; TRBD1 aligns across 7 bases. Losses at the gene ends were 4 bases for V and 6 bases for J; bases not matched to a gene: 9. CDR3 size: 16 residues. Germline CDR1 and CDR2: SEHNR and FQNEAQ (reference sequence). The CDR3 sequence is CASSSRQGLGNSPLHF. In DNA form, the CDR3 reads TGTGCCAGCAGCTCGAGACAGGGACTAGGTAATTCACCCCTCCACTTT.

This CDR3 reads CASSTGASGANVLTF. CDR3 bases: TGTGCCAGTAGCACAGGGGCCTCTGGGGCCAACGTCCTGACTTTC. V and J are TRBV19 and TRBJ2-6, with 7 positions matching TRBD1. Germline lookup yields CDR1 LNHDA and CDR2 SQIVND (reference sequence). The junction had 2 bases not matched to a gene; V was cut back by 6 bases and J by 0 bases. The CDR3 is 15 residues long.

The chain joins TRBV5-1 to TRBJ1-6, with unresolved D. Germline V gene lookup returns CDR1 SGHRS and CDR2 YFSETQ. V gave up 5 bases and J gave up 9 bases, with 15 bases separating them. The CDR3 length is 14 residues. CDR3 DNA sequence: TGCGCCAGCAGGAGAGAGGGAGACGGTTCACCCCTCCACTTT. This translates into CASRREGDGSPLHF.

A word on this clone: Other DNA sequences in the same sample also yield this CDR3. The chain employs TRBV6-5 and TRBJ1-5, with 9 bases identical to TRBD1. In germline, CDR1 is MNHEY, CDR2 SVGAGI. There are 15 residues in the CDR3. V was pared by 5 bases and J by 3 bases, with 5 bases of the junction left unmatched. The CDR3 spells CASSPGQGVNQPQHF. For the CDR3, the DNA is TGTGCCAGCAGTCCGGGACAGGGAGTCAATCAGCCCCAGCATTTT.

The chain recombines TRBV7-3 with TRBJ1-1, with TRBD1 identical over 10 bases. Unmatched junction bases numbered 5, after V lost 3 bases and J lost 1 base. Per the germline V gene, CDR1 is SGHTA and CDR2 is FQGTGA. The CDR3 is 16 residues long. In DNA form, the CDR3 reads TGTGCCAGCAGCTTGACAGGGGGCGTCGCGAACACTGAAGCTTTCTTT. Encoded protein: CASSLTGGVANTEAFF.

The rearrangement links TRBV2 to TRBJ1-2; 9 nucleotides agree with TRBD1. The CDR3 contains 14 residues. The ends lost 4 bases at V and 8 bases at J; junction bases unmatched: 8. In germline, CDR1 is SNHLY, CDR2 FYNNEI. In DNA, the CDR3 is TGTGCCAGCAGTGTACTGGACAGGGGACGCGGCTACACCTTC. Residues: CASSVLDRGRGYTF.

The chain employs TRBV20-1 and TRBJ1-1, with D unresolved. The germline CDR1 and CDR2 sequences are DFQATT and SNEGSKA (reference sequence). The CDR3 has 11 residues. V lost 5 bases and J 0 bases, leaving 4 bases between the germline ends. The CDR3 region has the DNA TGCAGTGCTCAGATGAACACTGAAGCTTTCTTT. Protein product: CSAQMNTEAFF.

The V and J genes are TRBV7-9 and TRBJ1-6; 11 bases line up with TRBD1. In germline, CDR1 is SEHNR, CDR2 FQNEAQ (reference sequence). The length of the CDR3 is 14 residues. V dropped 5 bases and J dropped 13; count of bases not matched to a gene: 7. The CDR3 coding sequence is TGTGCCAGCAGCACCGGGACAGGGGGTTCTCCCCTCCACTTT. Amino acid sequence: CASSTGTGGSPLHF. The whole variable domain, filled in from reference TRBV7-9 and TRBJ1-6, reads DTGVSQNPRHKITKRGQNVTFRCDPISEHNRLYWYRQTLGQGPEFLTYFQNEAQLEKSRLLSDRFSAERPKGSFSTLEIQRTEQGDSAMYLCASSTGTGGSPLHFGNGTRLTVT.

This clone was counted only a few times. The sample contains more than one DNA sequence encoding this CDR3. The chain joins TRBV7-9 to TRBJ2-1; TRBD2 might be the D (6 bases). This CDR3 is built from 15 residues. Germline V gene data show CDR1 as SEHNR and CDR2 as FQNEAQ (reference sequence). Trimming stripped 5 bases from V and 1 base from J, with 12 bases between. CDR3 bases: TGTGCCAGCAGCGGAGGGACGGTGTCCTACAATGAGCAGTTCTTC. Its translation: CASSGGTVSYNEQFF. Full variable domain (remainder filled in from reference TRBV7-9 and TRBJ2-1): DTGVSQNPRHKITKRGQNVTFRCDPISEHNRLYWYRQTLGQGPEFLTYFQNEAQLEKSRLLSDRFSAERPKGSFSTLEIQRTEQGDSAMYLCASSGGTVSYNEQFFGPGTRLTVL.

The chain uses TRBV7-9 and TRBJ2-7, with 11 bases that match TRBD1. The CDR3 totals 15 residues. V shed 4 bases, J shed 0 bases, and the junction held 2 bases outside the gene matches. Germline CDR1 is SEHNR and CDR2 is FQNEAQ (reference sequence). CDR3 in amino acids: CASSYGQGASYEQYF. The CDR3 bases are TGTGCCAGCAGCTATGGACAGGGGGCCTCCTACGAGCAGTACTTC.